The T cell receptor (beta chain) under discussion was sequenced for a study of T cell repertoires in cytomegalovirus infection. The wider study: It was recently identified HLA-C-restricted and well-studied HLA-B-restricted CMV epitopes that the study used. Based on public TCR beta signatures, there were indications of CMV infection and of a matching HLA type. Study findings and constraints: CMV-specific TCR beta clonotypes restricted by HLA-C dominated the ex vivo response.

This clonotype has a handful of counts. What it binds is not known. Between the trimmed V and J ends, which lost 3 bases and 9 bases, there was a span of 12 bases. Germline loops: CDR1 MNHNS, CDR2 SASEGT. The length of the CDR3 is 14 residues. TCRdb called the reads again in MiXCR, with one record for every CDR3 protein. The sample comprises about 920,000 distinct CDR3 sequences, roughly a third of which are singletons, and over 10% rests with the top ten. V is TRBV6-1 and J is TRBJ1-6; no clear D. The sample in question was cultured CD8+ T cells from PBMCs, obtained from culture after CMV antigen stimulation. This TCR was sampled from a human donor in good health (CMV status not recorded). Some clones in this sample may be carry-over from other donors' samples. The CDR3 DNA follows: TGTGCCAGCAGTGACTTTAGGCGAGGTTCACCCCTCCACTTT. Its protein is CASSDFRRGSPLHF.